The entry below gives a single T cell receptor (beta chain) sequence along with its context. Germline is not matched at one junction end, which may reflect a read error. Every TCR cDNA molecule bore its own unique molecular identifier. From the 5' RACE reads, TCRdb called clonotypes with MiXCR, one entry per CDR3 protein. The repertoire holds 20,000 to 25,000 distinct CDR3 sequences, with about 4.5% as singletons. This CDR3 spans 14 amino acids. This record comes from a study of spatial heterogeneity in lung cancer. Time point defined: sample taken at primary tumor resection. TCRs were sequenced from unsorted whole RNA of tumor, nontumor lung or PBMC.

The sample was PBMCs, taken at surgery. The chain employs TRBV12-3 or TRBV12-4 and TRBJ1-5; D not certain. The sequence was collected from a male donor with early-stage non-small cell lung cancer. The CDR3 spells CAGSLRQDNQPQHF. As DNA, the CDR3 is TGTGCCGGCAGTTTAAGGCAGGACAATCAGCCCCAGCATTTT.